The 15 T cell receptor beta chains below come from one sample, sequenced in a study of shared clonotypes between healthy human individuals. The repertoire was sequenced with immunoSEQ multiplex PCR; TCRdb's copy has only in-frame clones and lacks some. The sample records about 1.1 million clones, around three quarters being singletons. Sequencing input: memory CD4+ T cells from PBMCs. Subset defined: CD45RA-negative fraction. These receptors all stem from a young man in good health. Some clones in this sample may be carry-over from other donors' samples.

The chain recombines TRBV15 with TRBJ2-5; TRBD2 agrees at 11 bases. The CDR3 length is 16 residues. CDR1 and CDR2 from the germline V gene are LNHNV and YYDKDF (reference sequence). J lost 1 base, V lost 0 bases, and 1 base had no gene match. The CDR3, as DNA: TGTGCCACCAGCAGAGATGGGACTAGCGGCCAAGAGACCCAGTACTTC. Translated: CATSRDGTSGQETQYF. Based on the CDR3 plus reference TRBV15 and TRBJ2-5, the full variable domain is DAMVIQNPRYQVTQFGKPVTLSCSQTLNHNVMYWYQQKSSQAPKLLFHYYDKDFNNEADTPDNFQSRRPNTSFCFLDIRSPGLGDTAMYLCATSRDGTSGQETQYFGPGTRLLVL.

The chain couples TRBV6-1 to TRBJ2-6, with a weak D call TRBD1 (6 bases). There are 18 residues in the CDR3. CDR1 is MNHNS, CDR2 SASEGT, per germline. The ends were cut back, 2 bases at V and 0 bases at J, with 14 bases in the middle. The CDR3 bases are TGTGCCAGCAGTGAACCAGGGGTCCTTATCTCTGGGGCCAACGTCCTGACTTTC. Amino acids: CASSEPGVLISGANVLTF.

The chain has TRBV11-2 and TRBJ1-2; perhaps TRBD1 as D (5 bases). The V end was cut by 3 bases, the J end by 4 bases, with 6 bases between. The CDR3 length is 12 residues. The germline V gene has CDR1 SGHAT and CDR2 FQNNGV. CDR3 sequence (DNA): TGTGCCAGCAGCTTCGACAGCTATGGCTACACCTTC. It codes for CASSFDSYGYTF. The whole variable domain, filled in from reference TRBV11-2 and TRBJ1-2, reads EAGVAQSPRYKIIEKRQSVAFWCNPISGHATLYWYQQILGQGPKLLIQFQNNGVVDDSQLPKDRFSAERLKGVDSTLKIQPAKLEDSAVYLCASSFDSYGYTFGSGTRLTVV.

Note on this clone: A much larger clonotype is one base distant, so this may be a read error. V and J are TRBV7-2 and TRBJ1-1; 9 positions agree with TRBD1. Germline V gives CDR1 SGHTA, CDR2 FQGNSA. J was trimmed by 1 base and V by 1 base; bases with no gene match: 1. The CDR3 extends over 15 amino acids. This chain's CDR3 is CASSLETGGNTEAFF. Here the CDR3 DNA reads TGTGCCAGCAGCTTAGAGACAGGGGGGAACACTGAAGCTTTCTTT.

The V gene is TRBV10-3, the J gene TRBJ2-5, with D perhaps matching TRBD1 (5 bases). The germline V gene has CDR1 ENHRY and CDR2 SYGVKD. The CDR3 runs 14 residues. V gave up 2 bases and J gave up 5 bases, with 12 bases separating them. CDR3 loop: CAISEGQGVETQYF. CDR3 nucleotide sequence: TGTGCCATCAGTGAGGGGCAGGGTGTCGAGACCCAGTACTTC.

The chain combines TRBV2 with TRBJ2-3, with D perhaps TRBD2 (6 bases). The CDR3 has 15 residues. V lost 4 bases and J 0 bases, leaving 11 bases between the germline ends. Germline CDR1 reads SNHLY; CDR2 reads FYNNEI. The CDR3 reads CASSGRGTSTDTQYF. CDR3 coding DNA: TGTGCCAGCAGTGGCCGGGGGACTAGCACAGATACGCAGTATTTT.

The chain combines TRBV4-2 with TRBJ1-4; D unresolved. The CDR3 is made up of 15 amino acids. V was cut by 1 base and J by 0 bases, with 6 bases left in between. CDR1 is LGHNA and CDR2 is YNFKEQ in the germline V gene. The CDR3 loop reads CASSQGTPTNEKLFF. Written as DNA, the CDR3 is TGTGCCAGCAGCCAAGGGACCCCAACTAATGAAAAACTGTTTTTT.

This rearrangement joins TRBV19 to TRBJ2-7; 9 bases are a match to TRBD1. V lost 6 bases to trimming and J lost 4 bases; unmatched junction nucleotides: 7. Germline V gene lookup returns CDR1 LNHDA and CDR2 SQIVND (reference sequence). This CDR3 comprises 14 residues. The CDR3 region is CASSRRTGEYEQYF. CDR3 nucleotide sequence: TGTGCCAGTAGCAGGAGGACAGGGGAGTACGAGCAGTACTTC.

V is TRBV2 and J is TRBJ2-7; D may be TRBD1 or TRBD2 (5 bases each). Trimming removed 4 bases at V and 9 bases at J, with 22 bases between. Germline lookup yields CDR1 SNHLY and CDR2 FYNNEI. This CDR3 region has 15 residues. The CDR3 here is CASSATGRIPTRQYF. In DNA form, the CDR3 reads TGTGCCAGCAGTGCTACGGGGCGGATTCCTACGAGGCAGTACTTC.

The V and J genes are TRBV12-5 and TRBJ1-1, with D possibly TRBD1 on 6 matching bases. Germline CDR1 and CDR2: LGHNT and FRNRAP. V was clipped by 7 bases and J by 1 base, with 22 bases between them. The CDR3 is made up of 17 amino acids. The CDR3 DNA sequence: TGTGCTAGTGCCCCGACAGGAAGGGAGGGGTCGAACACTGAAGCTTTCTTT. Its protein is CASAPTGREGSNTEAFF.

CDR3 coding DNA: TGCGCCAGCAGCCAAGAGCCTGGGTCGGGGAATGGCTACACCTTC. This gives the protein CASSQEPGSGNGYTF. The chain employs TRBV4-3 and TRBJ1-2; D remains unclear. V lost 0 bases and J 6 bases, leaving 14 bases between the germline ends. This CDR3 has 15 residues. Looked up from germline, CDR1 is LGHNA and CDR2 is YSLEER.

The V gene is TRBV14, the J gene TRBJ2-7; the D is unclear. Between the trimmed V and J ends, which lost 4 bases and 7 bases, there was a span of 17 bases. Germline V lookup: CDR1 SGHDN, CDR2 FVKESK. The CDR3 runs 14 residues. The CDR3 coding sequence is TGTGCCAGCAGCCTCGAACCTCTTTCGGTTGAGCAGTACTTC. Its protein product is CASSLEPLSVEQYF.

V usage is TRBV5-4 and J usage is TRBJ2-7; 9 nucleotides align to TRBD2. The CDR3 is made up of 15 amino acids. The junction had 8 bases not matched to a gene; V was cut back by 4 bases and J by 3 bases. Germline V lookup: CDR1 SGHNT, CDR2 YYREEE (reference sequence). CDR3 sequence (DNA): TGTGCCAGCAGCCCCGTGGGGACTAGCATCTACGAGCAGTACTTC. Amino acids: CASSPVGTSIYEQYF.

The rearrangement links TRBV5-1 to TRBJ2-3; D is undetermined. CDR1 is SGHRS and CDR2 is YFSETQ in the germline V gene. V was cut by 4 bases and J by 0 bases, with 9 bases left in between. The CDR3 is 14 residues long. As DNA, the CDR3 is TGCGCCAGCAGCGTCCCGGACAGCACAGATACGCAGTATTTT. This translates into CASSVPDSTDTQYF.

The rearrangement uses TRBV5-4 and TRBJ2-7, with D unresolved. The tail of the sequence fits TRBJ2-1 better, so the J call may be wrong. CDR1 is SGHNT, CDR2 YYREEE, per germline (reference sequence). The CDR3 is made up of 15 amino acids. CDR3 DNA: TGTGCCAGCAGCTCCCGCAGGCACTCCTACAATGAGCAGTTCTTC. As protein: CASSSRRHSYNEQFF.